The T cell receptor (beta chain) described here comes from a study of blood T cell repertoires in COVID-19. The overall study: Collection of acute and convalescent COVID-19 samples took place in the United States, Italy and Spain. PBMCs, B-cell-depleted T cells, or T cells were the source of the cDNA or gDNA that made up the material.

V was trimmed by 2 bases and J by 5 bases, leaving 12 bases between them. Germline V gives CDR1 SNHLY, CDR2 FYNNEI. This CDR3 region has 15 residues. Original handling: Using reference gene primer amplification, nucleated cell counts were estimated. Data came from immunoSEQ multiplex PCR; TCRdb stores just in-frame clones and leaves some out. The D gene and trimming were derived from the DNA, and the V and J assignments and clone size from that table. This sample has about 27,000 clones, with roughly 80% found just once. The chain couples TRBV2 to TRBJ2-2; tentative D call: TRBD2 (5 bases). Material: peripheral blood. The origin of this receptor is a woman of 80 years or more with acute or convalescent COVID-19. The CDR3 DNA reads TGTGCCAGCAGTGAAACGGGATTAGATACCGGGGAGCTGTTTTTT. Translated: CASSETGLDTGELFF. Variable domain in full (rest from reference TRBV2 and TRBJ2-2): EPEVTQTPSHQVTQMGQEVILRCVPISNHLYFYWYRQILGQKVEFLVSFYNNEISEKSEIFDDQFSVERPDGSNFTLKIRSTKLEDSAMYFCASSETGLDTGELFFGEGSRLTVL.